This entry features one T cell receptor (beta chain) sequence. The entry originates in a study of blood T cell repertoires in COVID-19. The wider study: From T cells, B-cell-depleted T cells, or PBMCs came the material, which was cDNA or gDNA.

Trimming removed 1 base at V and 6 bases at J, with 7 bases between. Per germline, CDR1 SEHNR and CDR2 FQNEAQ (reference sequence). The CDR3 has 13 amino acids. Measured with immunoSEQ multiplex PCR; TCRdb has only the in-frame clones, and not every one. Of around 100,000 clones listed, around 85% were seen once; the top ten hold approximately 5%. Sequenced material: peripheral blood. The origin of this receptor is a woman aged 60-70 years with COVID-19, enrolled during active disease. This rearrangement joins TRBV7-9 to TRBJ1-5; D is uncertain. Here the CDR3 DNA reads TGTGCCAGCAGCTTAGGTTCGGGTCAGCCCCAGCATTTT. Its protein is CASSLGSGQPQHF.